This TCR beta chain comes out of a study of cytomegalovirus exposure and HLA in healthy donors (dated by TCRdb to 2017 to 2019). Turning to the overall study: According to an earlier analysis of several hundred of the donors, 150 million to 200 million T cells yielded 117 million unique TCR beta sequences and more than 250 Gb of sequence data. Of the 350 to 450 genotyped donors, 65% to 90% fell in the genetic ancestry cluster associated with self-reported Caucasian donors. A later genetic analysis took genome-wide SNP genotypes for about 55% of the 666 donors and used that subset as a discovery cohort. A handful of DR-DQ haplotypes were treated as single units for association and clustering because of strong linkage in the cohort. The T cell repertoires of roughly 660 subjects were profiled by immunosequencing and related to cytomegalovirus serostatus. In a later analysis, previously published TCR beta repertoires from fewer than 750 donors were re-analyzed and high-resolution HLA genotyping was added so that TCR occurrence patterns could be studied. A separate validation cohort of roughly 130 different subjects was used in addition to the roughly 700-subject first cohort. Typing coverage differed by locus: A, B, C, DRB1 and DQB1 were typed in roughly 620-640 donors, DQA1 in 500 to 550, DPA1 in 606, and DPB1 in around 440. High-throughput TCR immunosequencing, statistical association of individual TCRs with disease status, and machine learning were combined to predict cytomegalovirus infection status. Across around 400 genotyped donors of the cohort, an average of roughly 230,000 unique TCR beta nucleotide sequences per donor were sequenced, and approximately 19% of those sequences were non-productive. The study aimed to test whether cataloging public T cell receptors could reveal signatures of past pathogen exposure. HLA typing included class I and class II loci at four-digit resolution. An early release that covered about 640 HLA-typed donors contained about 300 gigabases of sequencing data and approximately 85 million unique TCR sequences. Rather than drawing on any new phenotypic data, the later analysis identified candidate immune exposures from TCR beta sequences and the way those sequences occurred across donors. Every repertoire in the discovery cohort had been generated on one and the same sequencing platform. Donor age, sex, ethnicity and CMV serostatus were compiled together with the repertoire data. An earlier analysis of 500 to 750 of the donors applied high-throughput TCR beta sequencing to assess whether each TCR beta V gene segment acted as functional or pseudogenic. Broader findings and caveats from the paper: The 87-base-pair reads could not distinguish some IMGT-functional V segments, including TRBV6-2 and TRBV6-3, so those segments were excluded. In a later analysis, TCR association rates were found to vary across HLA loci, with the most associated TCRs seen for DRB1 alleles and the fewest for HLA-C alleles. Cytomegalovirus status was reported to be diagnosed by the classifier with high specificity and sensitivity in both the original and validation cohorts. Only TCR beta chains were sequenced in this cohort, and the absence of alpha or paired-chain data limited detectable features. Correlated functional status among segregating V segments might reflect linkage disequilibrium, but an unknown experimental factor could not be ruled out. A group of highly shared sequence variants was considered likely to be a technical artifact of the sequencing pipeline. Immune exposure information for the cohort was limited to CMV serostatus. Most CMV-associated TCR beta chains appeared to be HLA-restricted in a later analysis, and the HLA associations seemed to be driven largely by CMV exposure. Specific HLA alleles were associated with 16,951 TCR beta sequences at a false discovery rate of 0.05 in a later analysis. In a later analysis, HLA-associated TCR beta chains showed more clonal expansion and lower generation probabilities than non-associated chains that were equally common. According to the authors, the approach could potentially be generalized to other disease states and immunological phenotypes. V-gene and J-gene trimming of TCR beta chains was associated with a missense DCLRE1C variant in a later genetic analysis, and the association was replicated in an independent cohort. According to a later analysis, parvovirus B19, influenza, CMV and Epstein-Barr virus appeared linked to several top co-occurrence clusters. A further reported finding was that TCR beta sequences accurately predicted the HLA-A and HLA-B alleles for most subjects in the first cohort. Assigning TCR associations to individual alleles was difficult when HLA alleles, especially DR and DQ, strongly co-occurred. In a later genetic analysis, fewer N-insertions in productive TCRs were reported among donors in an Asian-associated ancestry cluster than the approximately 710-donor mean. In an earlier analysis of 587 of the donors, most TCR beta V segments were observed in productive rearrangements about 87% or about 30% of the time, broadly matching IMGT annotations. Most TCR sequences were seen in very few donors, while some public TCRs were found in many individuals. Because HLA typing was missing for some donors at each locus, association tests included only the typed subset. In vitro tests confirmed that a few of the cytomegalovirus-associated TCR beta chains recognize cytomegalovirus antigens. Because counts were too low, seventeen rarely observed V segments, including chromosome 9 orphons, were left out of the earlier analysis of over 550 of the donors. The presence/absence analyses assumed that sequencing depth was roughly uniform across donors, and that assumption may not be true. A total of 164 TCR beta chains were listed by the study as associated with cytomegalovirus.

In regard to this clone: Its antigen specificity is not known. No much larger clone is present one base from it, and per-base qualities are unavailable.

Here V drops 0 bases and J drops 9 bases, and the junction holds 4 bases not matched to any gene. The germline V gene gives CDR1 as SGHRS and CDR2 as YFSETQ. Measured from the cysteine to the phenylalanine, the CDR3 is 14 residues long. Left in the record is the CDR3 DNA by itself, 42 bases read in frame from the first base. In total, 630 or so healthy bone marrow donors made up the cohort. At the time of sampling, every cohort member was nominally healthy, though immune exposures that went unrecorded were likely present. The donor was CMV seropositive and was included in the group of 250 to 300 seropositive cohort members. A peripheral blood sample was collected from each donor, and TCR beta sequencing was performed on peripheral blood mononuclear cells. The Qiagen DNeasy Blood Extraction Kit was used to extract genomic DNA from the blood cell samples. Receptor amplification or capture employed the immunoSEQ multiplex PCR assay. A mixture of 60 forward primers for TCR Vbeta segments and 13 reverse primers for TCR Jbeta segments was used in the multiplex PCR. A multiplex PCR assay on genomic DNA amplified the CDR3 region of rearranged TCR beta genes. The Illumina HiSeq System was used to sequence the amplified TCR beta libraries as 87-base-pair reads. In the paper's pipeline: A later analysis counted around 72 million unique TCR beta chains across the 650 to 800 repertoires, and around 9.9 million of these chains were shared by at least two donors. Raw reads were error-corrected and collapsed into unique sequences with a nearest-neighbor algorithm that merged closely related sequences to remove PCR and sequencing errors. CDR3 sequences were aligned to IMGT reference sequences to assign V, D and J gene segments. For a sequence to be retained, a match of at least six nucleotides to both a V gene segment and a J gene segment was required. Rearrangements were called productive when the CDR3 lacked stop codons and stayed in frame with V and J; all others were non-productive. Following IMGT convention, CDR3 was defined as the stretch from the second conserved V-encoded cysteine up to the conserved J-encoded phenylalanine. In an earlier analysis of 587 of the donors, sequences lacking an unambiguous match to a single V gene segment were excluded. An earlier analysis of a few hundred of the donors called V segments functional above 56.7% productive rearrangements and segregating when the between-donor standard deviation exceeded 5%. To diagnose cytomegalovirus status from the catalog of TCR beta chain sequences, a statistical classification framework was built. A later analysis assigned V and J genes by comparing TCR nucleotide sequences with IMGT/GENE-DB human TR gene sequences. A later analysis assigned CDR3 sequences and most-parsimonious VDJ recombination scenarios with the TCRdist pipeline. A later analysis defined each TCR beta chain by its CDR3 amino acid sequence plus V-gene family, and excluded reads lacking a unique V-gene family. A later analysis removed roughly 590 highly shared, low-generation-probability nucleotide sequences to deal with suspected cross-contamination and a sequencing artifact. In a later analysis, a clonal expansion index was calculated for each public chain from normalized within-repertoire ranks of inferred template counts. Generation probabilities in a later analysis came from a VDJ recombination model fitted to out-of-frame rearrangements, and those results were checked against IGoR. Hypergeometric tests were used in a later analysis to score TCR-TCR, TCR-HLA and TCR-CMV co-occurrence, with a repertoire-size bias correction applied to the TCR pairs. A later analysis estimated false discovery rates by permuting HLA or CMV assignments 20 times. In a later analysis, co-occurring TCRs were grouped using DBSCAN, with TCRdist sequence similarity added in when clustering inside HLA-allele-positive subsets. For co-occurrence clustering, repertoires with fewer than 30,000 or more than 120,000 public chains were excluded, along with about five repertoires with anomalous nucleotide sharing. Here the immuneACCESS table is served through TCRdb, limited to in-frame sequences with V and J called. Missing clones are a known gap in these copies; in checked studies unresolved V genes cover under half, and the rest lacks a known reason. D and trimming were read from the DNA, whereas the V and J calls and clone size are those reported in that table. The sample table shows fewer than 70,000 clones, and approximately 70% are seen once. In total, the top ten clones hold approximately 15% of the sample.

This TCR came from a male donor in good health and CMV-seropositive. The sequencing sample was made of PBMCs. Recombination linked TRBV5-1 to TRBJ2-1; a stretch of 9 junction bases matches TRBD2. The nucleotide sequence reads as follows: TGCGCCAGCAGCTTGGGTAGCGGGAGCGGTGAGCAGTTCTTC. Its protein reads: CASSLGSGSGEQFF. Supplemented by the reference TRBV5-1 and TRBJ2-1 proteins around the CDR3, the complete variable domain is KAGVTQTPRYLIKTRGQQVTLSCSPISGHRSVSWYQQTPGQGLQFLFEYFSETQRNKGNFPGRFSGRQFSNSRSEMNVSTLELGDSALYLCASSLGSGSGEQFFGPGTRLTVL.